The next 16 T cell receptor beta chains were all read from a single sample in a study of cytomegalovirus exposure and HLA in healthy donors. TCRdb's table, derived via immunoSEQ multiplex PCR, lists solely in-frame clones and lacks some. This repertoire shows 200,000 to 250,000 clones, 80% to 90% found once; its top ten account for roughly 3%. Sequencing input: PBMCs. All receptors come from a woman aged 18-29 years in good health and CMV-seronegative.

This CDR3 is CASSVVEGGWDRGPMDTEAFF. As DNA, the CDR3 is TGTGCCAGCAGCGTAGTAGAGGGGGGATGGGACAGGGGCCCTATGGACACTGAAGCTTTCTTT. This rearrangement joins TRBV9 to TRBJ1-1; TRBD1 matches 10 bases. CDR3 length: 21 amino acids. V lost 0 bases, J lost 3 bases, and 20 bases stayed unmatched. Germline V gives CDR1 SGDLS, CDR2 YYNGEE.

The chain links TRBV6-1 to TRBJ2-3; TRBD2 aligns across 7 bases. Trimming took 4 bases from V and 2 from J; bases not matched to a gene: 18. Germline values: CDR1 MNHNS, CDR2 SASEGT. The CDR3 loop spans 19 amino acids. CDR3 loop: CASSASARRASGFTDTQYF. CDR3 coding DNA: TGTGCCAGCAGTGCCTCCGCGCGTAGGGCTAGCGGCTTCACAGATACGCAGTATTTT.

The genes are TRBV11-3 and TRBJ2-1; 11 bases are shared with TRBD1. CDR1 is SGHNT and CDR2 is YENEEA in the germline V gene. There are 15 residues in the CDR3. Trimming removed 5 bases from V and 8 bases from J; junction bases left unmatched: 8. The CDR3 nucleotides are TGTGCCAGCAGCAACCCGGGACAGGGGGTGTATGAGCAGTTCTTC. It is translated as CASSNPGQGVYEQFF.

The table lists this clone with many counts. In DNA, the CDR3 is TGTGCCAGCAGCCAAGGACTAGCGGGAGCAGATACGCAGTATTTT. Translating it yields CASSQGLAGADTQYF. This rearrangement joins TRBV4-2 to TRBJ2-3; 12 nucleotides match TRBD2. Unmatched junction bases numbered 0, after V lost 1 base and J lost 4 bases. Germline V lookup: CDR1 LGHNA, CDR2 YNFKEQ. The CDR3 extends over 15 amino acids.

Only one count was recorded for this clone. The chain is built from TRBV5-1 and TRBJ2-2, with 8 bases matching TRBD2. This CDR3 has 15 amino acids. V lost 4 bases, J lost 2 bases, and 4 bases stayed unmatched. CDR1 and CDR2 (germline): SGHRS, YFSETQ. The CDR3: CASSGGLDNTGELFF. DNA for the CDR3: TGCGCCAGCAGCGGGGGACTAGATAACACCGGGGAGCTGTTTTTT.

This chain uses TRBV5-4 with TRBJ2-2; tentatively, D is TRBD2 (5 bases). V gave up 0 bases and J gave up 5 bases, with 11 bases separating them. This CDR3 region has 15 residues. Germline CDR1 SGHNT, CDR2 YYREEE (reference sequence). The CDR3 loop reads CASSLAGRRTGELFF. CDR3 bases: TGTGCCAGCAGCTTGGCGGGAAGGCGAACCGGGGAGCTGTTTTTT.

The chain couples TRBV28 to TRBJ2-7; 7 bases map to TRBD1. CDR1 MDHEN and CDR2 SYDVKM come from the germline V gene. This CDR3 spans 17 amino acids. Trimming at V came to 3 bases and at J to 0 bases, leaving 11 bases not matched to a gene. DNA for the CDR3: TGTGCCAGCAGTTTTCCTCGACAGGGCCCCAGCTCCTACGAGCAGTACTTC. It codes for CASSFPRQGPSSYEQYF.

The CDR3 nucleotides are TGCGCCAGCACCCCCTTTGGGACAGGGACCCACGAGCAGTACTTC. It codes for CASTPFGTGTHEQYF. This chain links TRBV5-1 with TRBJ2-7; 9 bases map to TRBD1. Germline values: CDR1 SGHRS, CDR2 YFSETQ. The CDR3 spans 15 residues. The trim removed 6 bases at V and 5 bases at J, leaving 12 bases unmatched. Based on the CDR3 plus reference TRBV5-1 and TRBJ2-7, the full variable domain is KAGVTQTPRYLIKTRGQQVTLSCSPISGHRSVSWYQQTPGQGLQFLFEYFSETQRNKGNFPGRFSGRQFSNSRSEMNVSTLELGDSALYLCASTPFGTGTHEQYFGPGTRLTVT.

In DNA, the CDR3 is TGCGCCAGCAGTCAAGGGTCTAGCGGCCCCTTCTCCTACGAGCAGTACTTC. This translates into CASSQGSSGPFSYEQYF. The V and J genes are TRBV23-1 and TRBJ2-7; 7 bases line up with TRBD2. TRBV23-1 is an ORF, and what it does is uncertain. The junction had 10 bases not matched to a gene; V was cut back by 2 bases and J by 0 bases. The length of the CDR3 is 17 residues.

The rearrangement joins TRBV19 to TRBJ2-1; 7 bases fit TRBD2. With 1 base clipped from V and 2 bases from J, the junction kept 11 bases outside the gene matches. The CDR3 spans 18 residues. Per germline, CDR1 LNHDA and CDR2 SQIVND (reference sequence). DNA for the CDR3: TGTGCCAGTAGTATAGCCCCCGAGCGGGAATGGGCCTACAATGAGCAGTTCTTC. Protein sequence: CASSIAPEREWAYNEQFF.

This clone was picked up a small number of times. V and J are TRBV4-1 and TRBJ1-1; a possible D gene is TRBD1 (5 bases). This CDR3 region has 18 residues. Germline CDR1 is MGHRA and CDR2 is YSYEKL. Deletions cut 2 bases from V and 1 base from J, with 20 bases between. The CDR3 sequence: CASSQNWPGPTGNTEAFF. The CDR3 nucleotides read TGCGCCAGCAGCCAAAATTGGCCAGGGCCGACCGGGAACACTGAAGCTTTCTTT.

This chain uses TRBV29-1 with TRBJ2-3; D possibly corresponds to TRBD1 (5 bases). CDR3 length: 15 residues. Germline loops: CDR1 SQVTM, CDR2 ANQGSEA. V lost 3 bases, J lost 7 bases, and 20 bases lay in between. This CDR3 is CSVDARTPPLYTQYF. CDR3 coding DNA: TGCAGCGTTGACGCCAGGACACCTCCTCTGTATACGCAGTATTTT.

This clone was recorded a few times. The rearrangement joins TRBV10-3 to TRBJ2-7, with a weak D call TRBD1 (7 bases). This CDR3 contains 12 residues. CDR1 ENHRY and CDR2 SYGVKD come from the germline V gene. The CDR3 loop is CSAGQKTYEQYF. CDR3 sequence (DNA): TGTTCCGCGGGACAGAAAACCTACGAGCAGTACTTC.

This clone was seen a single time. The chain recombines TRBV2 with TRBJ2-5; D is unclear. V shed 7 bases and J shed 5 bases, with 11 bases lying between them. This CDR3 is 12 amino acids long. CDR1 and CDR2 from the germline V gene are SNHLY and FYNNEI. The CDR3 DNA reads as TGTGCCAGCACCTTTTCGTTGGAGACCCAGTACTTC. It codes for CASTFSLETQYF.

The chain recombines TRBV2 with TRBJ1-4; D uncertain. V was cut by 2 bases and J by 7 bases, with 11 bases left in between. This CDR3 region has 14 residues. Germline V gene sequence: CDR1 SNHLY, CDR2 FYNNEI. CDR3 sequence reads: CASSEPPGGEKLFF. As DNA, the CDR3 is TGTGCCAGCAGTGAACCCCCAGGAGGTGAAAAACTGTTTTTT.

The sample holds one count of this clone. Here the CDR3 reads CSVSSGRAPEQYF. CDR3 coding DNA: TGCAGCGTGTCAAGCGGGAGGGCCCCCGAGCAGTACTTC. The chain is built from TRBV29-1 and TRBJ2-7; 10 nucleotides agree with TRBD2. Germline V gene data show CDR1 as SQVTM and CDR2 as ANQGSEA. This CDR3 contains 13 residues. The V gene end was trimmed by 6 bases and the J gene end by 6 bases; junction bases not matched to a gene: 8.